This is a list of T cell receptor beta chains from one sample in a study of cytomegalovirus exposure and HLA in healthy donors. Produced via immunoSEQ multiplex PCR; TCRdb's table is partial and in-frame only. The sample yields about 180,000 clones, under 90% seen once. Specimen: PBMCs. The receptor source for this set is a man aged 25-45 years in good health and CMV-seropositive. Each CDR3 is given with its conserved first and last residue. The D gene is left open where the match is weak. Some rows mark clone size as missing; the rest say once, few, many or name a class of expanded clone.

size: NA; V: TRBV9; J: TRBJ1-2; D: NA; DNA: TGTGCCAGCAGCGTAGAAGGGGAAAACTATGGCTACACCTTC; CDR3: CASSVEGENYGYTF
size: NA; V: TRBV27; J: TRBJ2-7; D: NA; DNA: TGTGCCAGCAGTTTGCGCAGCCCTCGAGGCGAGCAGTACTTC; CDR3: CASSLRSPRGEQYF
size: few; V: TRBV5-1; J: TRBJ1-6; D: NA; DNA: TGCGCCAGCAGCTTAGTTTATAGAGGGAACTCACCCCTCCACTTT; CDR3: CASSLVYRGNSPLHF
size: NA; V: TRBV6-5; J: TRBJ2-1; D: TRBD2; DNA: TGTGCCAGCAGTTACTCCACTAGCGGGGCCCACAATGAGCAGTTCTTC; CDR3: CASSYSTSGAHNEQFF
size: once; V: TRBV5-6; J: TRBJ2-3; D: NA; DNA: TGTGCCAGCAGCTTCCTACAGGCAGATACGCAGTATTTT; CDR3: CASSFLQADTQYF
size: NA; V: TRBV30; J: TRBJ1-1; D: NA; DNA: TGTGCCTGGAGTGTACGGGGCACTGAAGCTTTCTTT; CDR3: CAWSVRGTEAFF
size: NA; V: TRBV4-2; J: TRBJ2-1; D: NA; DNA: TGTGCCAGCAGCCGCCTGGTTCGGGCGGAGGGTTACAATGAGCAGTTCTTC; CDR3: CASSRLVRAEGYNEQFF
size: NA; V: TRBV6-5; J: TRBJ1-2; D: TRBD1; DNA: TGTGCCAGCAGTTCCGGGACAGGGGCTTTAGGTTATGGCTACACCTTC; CDR3: CASSSGTGALGYGYTF
size: NA; V: TRBV7-9; J: TRBJ2-3; D: NA; DNA: TGTGCCAGCAGCTTAGAGCCGGGGGATACGCAGTATTTT; CDR3: CASSLEPGDTQYF
size: NA; V: TRBV5-6; J: TRBJ2-7; D: TRBD2; DNA: TGTGCCAGCAGTCGGCCGGGACTAGCGGACCCCTCGTACGAGCAGTACTTC; CDR3: CASSRPGLADPSYEQYF
size: NA; V: TRBV7-8; J: TRBJ2-7; D: NA; DNA: TGTGCCAGCAGCTTAGTTGGGGGCTACGAGCAGTACTTC; CDR3: CASSLVGGYEQYF
size: NA; V: TRBV19; J: TRBJ1-1; D: TRBD1; DNA: TGTGCCAGTAGTCCTACCGGGACAGAGAACACTGAAGCTTTCTTT; CDR3: CASSPTGTENTEAFF
size: NA; V: TRBV7-9; J: TRBJ2-2; D: NA; DNA: TGTGCCAGCAGCCCCCGTGAGTATACGAACACCGGGGAGCTGTTTTTT; CDR3: CASSPREYTNTGELFF
size: once; V: TRBV6-5; J: TRBJ2-3; D: TRBD2; DNA: TGTGCCAGCAGTTACTCGGCGCGGGAGAGGGCAGATACGCAGTATTTT; CDR3: CASSYSARERADTQYF
size: NA; V: TRBV5-4; J: TRBJ2-5; D: NA; DNA: TGTGCCAGCAGCTTGTGGGGCTGGGAGACCCAGTACTTC; CDR3: CASSLWGWETQYF
size: once; V: TRBV10-1; J: TRBJ1-5; D: NA; DNA: TGCGCCAGCAGGGAAATGGGGGGAGGGGGAAATAGCAATCAGCCCCAGCATTTT; CDR3: CASREMGGGGNSNQPQHF
size: NA; V: TRBV28; J: TRBJ1-2; D: TRBD1; DNA: TGTGCCAGCAGAACGGACAGGGGGTCTTCTGGCTACACCTTC; CDR3: CASRTDRGSSGYTF
size: NA; V: TRBV19; J: TRBJ1-5; D: NA; DNA: TGTGCCAGTAGTCCCTACAGGGATAGTCAGCCCCAGCATTTT; CDR3: CASSPYRDSQPQHF
size: medium-sized; V: TRBV6-4; J: TRBJ2-2; D: NA; DNA: TGTGCCAGCAGTGACGGGACAAACACCGGGGAGCTGTTTTTT; CDR3: CASSDGTNTGELFF
size: NA; V: TRBV28; J: TRBJ1-4; D: TRBD1; DNA: TGTGCCAGCAGTTTCCCAACAGGGGCGAATGAAAAACTGTTTTTT; CDR3: CASSFPTGANEKLFF
size: NA; V: TRBV9; J: TRBJ2-1; D: NA; DNA: TGTGCCAGCAGCACCTCCTCGGGCTCCTACAATGAGCAGTTCTTC; CDR3: CASSTSSGSYNEQFF
size: NA; V: TRBV6-5; J: TRBJ2-3; D: TRBD2; DNA: TGTGCCAGCAGTTACGGGACTAGCGGGATCCCAGATACGCAGTATTTT; CDR3: CASSYGTSGIPDTQYF
size: NA; V: TRBV28; J: TRBJ1-2; D: NA; DNA: TGTGCCACCCTGCGGTTCTCCTATGGCTACACCTTC; CDR3: CATLRFSYGYTF
size: NA; V: TRBV4-1; J: TRBJ1-1; D: NA; DNA: TGCGCCAGCAGCCCCCCGGGACTGATGAACACTGAAGCTTTCTTT; CDR3: CASSPPGLMNTEAFF
size: NA; V: TRBV6-1; J: TRBJ2-1; D: NA; DNA: TGTGCCAGCAGTGTCGGGAGTTGGGATGAGCAGTTCTTC; CDR3: CASSVGSWDEQFF
size: NA; V: TRBV7-9; J: TRBJ2-7; D: TRBD1; DNA: TGTGCCAGCAGCTTAAAGTCAGGGGGCTTTTACGAGCAGTACTTC; CDR3: CASSLKSGGFYEQYF
size: NA; V: TRBV5-4; J: TRBJ1-2; D: NA; DNA: TGTGCCAGCAGCTCGGGGGTTACGGGGCCCTATGGCTACACCTTC; CDR3: CASSSGVTGPYGYTF
size: NA; V: TRBV29-1; J: TRBJ1-1; D: TRBD1; DNA: TGCAGCGTTCTTCCCGCAGGGGGGAACACTGAAGCTTTCTTT; CDR3: CSVLPAGGNTEAFF
size: NA; V: TRBV5-1; J: TRBJ2-3; D: TRBD2; DNA: TGCGCCAGCAGCATACTAGCGGGAGGAGACACAGATACGCAGTATTTT; CDR3: CASSILAGGDTDTQYF
size: NA; V: TRBV11-2; J: TRBJ2-3; D: TRBD1; DNA: TGTGCCAGCAGCTCATTCCGGGACAGGGGGCGTAGTACGCAGTATTTT; CDR3: CASSSFRDRGRSTQYF
size: NA; V: TRBV5-1; J: TRBJ2-2; D: TRBD2; DNA: TGCGCCAGCAGCTCGGGGGGGGCTGAGAACACCGGGGAGCTGTTTTTT; CDR3: CASSSGGAENTGELFF
size: NA; V: TRBV7-2; J: TRBJ2-4; D: TRBD2; DNA: TGTGCCAGCAGCTTAGGCGAGTGGCGGGGGGGCCAGTACATTCAGTACTTC; CDR3: CASSLGEWRGGQYIQYF
size: NA; V: TRBV27; J: TRBJ2-7; D: NA; DNA: TGTGCCAGCAGCCCGGGACTCCTCTACGAGCAGTACTTC; CDR3: CASSPGLLYEQYF